These T cell receptor beta chains were read from a single sample in a study of T cell responses to AZD1222 COVID-19 vaccine. Method: immunoSEQ multiplex PCR; TCRdb's copy keeps in-frame clones and lacks some. The repertoire holds 65,000 to 100,000 clones, with around nine tenths as singletons. This sample comprised peripheral blood, obtained 28 days after the second AZD1222 dose. The receptors here all came from an adult who received the AZD1222 COVID-19 vaccine. Both conserved end residues are part of each CDR3. Each record gives: J gene, V gene, D gene, clone size, CDR3 DNA, CDR3 protein. D genes are given only for firm matches. Clone size appears in some rows only: once, few, many, or a class for an expanded clone.

TRBJ1-2,TRBV19,-,-,TGTGCCAGTAACTTCCAACGGGGAAATGACTATGGCTACACCTTC,CASNFQRGNDYGYTF
TRBJ2-5,TRBV5-1,-,-,TGCGCCAGCAGCTTTAGGGGGTCGTTGGTAGAGACCCAGTACTTC,CASSFRGSLVETQYF
TRBJ1-1,TRBV7-8,-,-,TGTGCCAGCAGCCCGAACAGGAACACTGAAGCTTTCTTT,CASSPNRNTEAFF
TRBJ2-7,TRBV7-9,TRBD1,-,TGTGCCAGCAGCTTAGCCTTGAGGCAGGGGGCCTACGAGCAGTACTTC,CASSLALRQGAYEQYF
TRBJ1-2,TRBV20-1,-,-,TGCAGTGCTAGTCGTCGACAGAGTGGCTACACCTTC,CSASRRQSGYTF
TRBJ2-7,TRBV2,TRBD1,-,TGTGCCAGCAGTGAAGCGACAGGGGGGGCCCACGAGCAGTACTTC,CASSEATGGAHEQYF
TRBJ2-5,TRBV30,TRBD2,-,TGTGCCTGGAGTGTGGGCGGGAGTATAGAGACCCAGTACTTC,CAWSVGGSIETQYF
TRBJ1-1,TRBV7-9,-,few,TGTGCCAGCAGGGAAGGAAACACTGAAGCTTTCTTT,CASREGNTEAFF
TRBJ2-2,TRBV7-9,-,-,TGTGCCAGCACCCAGCTCGGAACCGGGGAGCTGTTTTTT,CASTQLGTGELFF
TRBJ1-6,TRBV30,-,-,TGTGCCTGGAGTGTCTTAGTCCAGGGTCGGCCCCTCCACTTT,CAWSVLVQGRPLHF
TRBJ2-6,TRBV6-2/TRBV6-3,-,-,TGTGCCAGCAGTCCCTCTTCCTCTGGGGCCAACGTCCTGACTTTC,CASSPSSSGANVLTF
TRBJ1-1,TRBV18,TRBD1,-,TGTGCCAGCTCACCAGGACAGGGGTTGGGCACTGAAGCTTTCTTT,CASSPGQGLGTEAFF
TRBJ1-4,TRBV5-1,TRBD1,-,TGCGCCAGCAGCCCGGACAGGGTTGATGAAAAACTGTTTTTT,CASSPDRVDEKLFF
TRBJ2-7,TRBV5-5,-,once,TGTGCCAGCAGCTTCACTAGCCTATTCGGGTACGAGCAGTACTTC,CASSFTSLFGYEQYF
TRBJ1-3,TRBV3-1/TRBV3-2,-,-,TGTGCCAGCAGCCCGGGACCAGACTCTGGAAACACCATATATTTT,CASSPGPDSGNTIYF
TRBJ1-1,TRBV19,TRBD1,-,TGTGCCAGTATCACCGCAAGGGGGCTGATCACTGAAGCTTTCTTT,CASITARGLITEAFF
TRBJ2-1,TRBV7-9,TRBD2,-,TGTGCCAGCAGTACCGGGACTAGCGGGAGCCCCTACAATGAGCAGTTCTTC,CASSTGTSGSPYNEQFF
TRBJ2-7,TRBV6-4,TRBD2,-,TGTGCCAGCAGTGACGAAGAGCGGGAGGACCCTGGGGAATTCTACGAGCAGTACTTC,CASSDEEREDPGEFYEQYF
TRBJ2-1,TRBV4-3,-,-,TGCGCCAGCAGCCAAGAAAGAAGTTACAATGAGCAGTTCTTC,CASSQERSYNEQFF
TRBJ2-6,TRBV10-1,TRBD2,-,TGCGCCAGGGGGCGCGGGGGTCGGTTCCCTGGGGCCAACGTCCTGACTTTC,CARGRGGRFPGANVLTF
TRBJ1-4,TRBV7-9,-,-,TGTGCCAGCAGCTTAGTGCCGGGGGCAACTAATGAAAAACTGTTTTTT,CASSLVPGATNEKLFF
TRBJ2-3,TRBV25-1,-,-,TGTGCCAGCAGTGAAGTAACCAGTCGGATCACAGATACGCAGTATTTT,CASSEVTSRITDTQYF
TRBJ1-1,TRBV27,TRBD1,-,TGTGCCAGCAATACAGGGGACGGGGTCACTGAAGCTTTCTTT,CASNTGDGVTEAFF